The entry that follows covers one T cell receptor (beta chain) sequence. Its antigen is as yet unknown. With 60 Vbeta and 13 Jbeta primers, the PCR was carried out. Only in-frame clones appear in the TCRdb table, and some are missing; sequencing was by immunoSEQ multiplex PCR. Its table lists 95,000 to 150,000 clones. J was trimmed by 6 bases and V by 5 bases; bases with no gene match: 13. The CDR3 spans 16 residues. CDR1 is SEHNR, CDR2 FQNEAQ, per germline (reference sequence). This sample stems from a study of cytomegalovirus exposure and HLA in healthy donors. General study results and limits: Evidence from a later analysis indicated that most CMV-associated TCR beta chains looked HLA-restricted. TCR beta V segments were, for the most part, productive about 87% or about 30% of the time in an earlier analysis. There were some public TCRs occurring in many donors, but most TCR sequences were rare.

The genes are TRBV7-9 and TRBJ2-1, with TRBD2 identical over 7 bases. The sequence derives from a man aged 18 to 30 in good health and CMV-seronegative. The sequenced sample consisted of PBMCs. The CDR3 is CASSPRGSGLPNEQFF. DNA for the CDR3: TGTGCCAGCAGCCCCCGGGGTAGCGGGCTCCCCAATGAGCAGTTCTTC.